This is a list of T cell receptor beta chains from one sample in a study of blood T cell repertoires in COVID-19. Sequenced by immunoSEQ multiplex PCR; TCRdb stores in-frame clones only, minus some. The sample records 75,000 to 95,000 clones, around 88% being singletons. Input material: peripheral blood. The receptors stem from a man aged 55 to 70 with acute or convalescent COVID-19. CDR3s include the opening cysteine and the closing phenylalanine or tryptophan. Each record gives: clone size, V gene, J gene, D gene, CDR3 length, CDR3 DNA, CDR3 protein. D genes are given only for firm matches. Where a row states a size, it is once, few, many or the class of an expanded clone; other rows omit it.

abundance: NA
v_gene: TRBV7-8
j_gene: TRBJ1-5
d_gene: TRBD1
len: 17
CDR3nt: TGTGCCAGCAGCTTATGGGGACAGGGAAGTCCAAATCAGCCCCAGCATTTT
CDR3aa: CASSLWGQGSPNQPQHF

abundance: NA
v_gene: TRBV10-2
j_gene: TRBJ2-3
d_gene: NA
len: 12
CDR3nt: TGCGCCAGCAGTGCCCTCACAGATACGCAGTATTTT
CDR3aa: CASSALTDTQYF

abundance: NA
v_gene: TRBV7-2
j_gene: TRBJ1-3
d_gene: NA
len: 16
CDR3nt: TGTGCCAGCAGCTTATTAGGAACCCTGACGGACTACACCATATATTTT
CDR3aa: CASSLLGTLTDYTIYF

abundance: NA
v_gene: TRBV7-2
j_gene: TRBJ2-3
d_gene: TRBD2
len: 14
CDR3nt: TGTGCCAGCAGCTTGAGCGGGGGCATAGATACGCAGTATTTT
CDR3aa: CASSLSGGIDTQYF

abundance: NA
v_gene: TRBV5-1
j_gene: TRBJ1-5
d_gene: NA
len: 13
CDR3nt: TGCGCCAGCAGCTACGGGGTCGGTCAGCCCCAGCATTTT
CDR3aa: CASSYGVGQPQHF

abundance: NA
v_gene: TRBV21-1
j_gene: TRBJ2-1
d_gene: NA
len: 17
CDR3nt: TGTGCCAGCAGCAGCCGAAGACAGGTAATAAAAGACAATGAGCAGTTCTTC
CDR3aa: CASSSRRQVIKDNEQFF

abundance: NA
v_gene: TRBV3-1/TRBV3-2
j_gene: TRBJ1-3
d_gene: NA
len: 16
CDR3nt: TGTGCCAGCAGCCAAGATGTGTTGACAGAGGTAAACACCATATATTTT
CDR3aa: CASSQDVLTEVNTIYF

abundance: NA
v_gene: TRBV5-8
j_gene: TRBJ2-1
d_gene: NA
len: 15
CDR3nt: TGTGCCAGCAGCACCGACTCCTCGAGGGCCATTCAGCAGTTCTTC
CDR3aa: CASSTDSSRAIQQFF

abundance: once
v_gene: TRBV7-3
j_gene: TRBJ1-6
d_gene: NA
len: 18
CDR3nt: TGTGCCAGCAGCTGCTTTCGCCGGGTCCACTGGGGGGGTTCACCCCTCCACTTT
CDR3aa: CASSCFRRVHWGGSPLHF

abundance: NA
v_gene: TRBV18
j_gene: TRBJ1-3
d_gene: NA
len: 15
CDR3nt: TGTGCCAGCACCTTGGGGGCCCCTACTGGAAACACCATATATTTT
CDR3aa: CASTLGAPTGNTIYF

abundance: NA
v_gene: TRBV7-8
j_gene: TRBJ2-2
d_gene: TRBD2
len: 15
CDR3nt: TGTGCCAGCAGCTTCTTGTGGGGGGGGTCCGGGGAGCTGTTTTTT
CDR3aa: CASSFLWGGSGELFF

abundance: NA
v_gene: TRBV7-2
j_gene: TRBJ2-5
d_gene: TRBD2
len: 16
CDR3nt: TGTGCCAGCAGCTTCAATAGCGGGGGGGCCCGCGAGACCCAGTACTTC
CDR3aa: CASSFNSGGARETQYF

abundance: NA
v_gene: TRBV7-3
j_gene: TRBJ1-1
d_gene: TRBD1
len: 14
CDR3nt: TGTGCCAGCAGCCCCTACCCAGGGGGGACTGAAGCTTTCTTT
CDR3aa: CASSPYPGGTEAFF

abundance: NA
v_gene: TRBV5-1
j_gene: TRBJ1-2
d_gene: NA
len: 16
CDR3nt: TGCGCCAGCAGCGTTGGTAACAGGGTGGAGGAGAATGGCTACACCTTC
CDR3aa: CASSVGNRVEENGYTF

abundance: NA
v_gene: TRBV6-5
j_gene: TRBJ2-3
d_gene: NA
len: 15
CDR3nt: TGTGCCAGCAGCTATGGGCGGGCGGACACAGATACGCAGTATTTT
CDR3aa: CASSYGRADTDTQYF

abundance: NA
v_gene: TRBV4-1
j_gene: TRBJ1-2
d_gene: NA
len: 14
CDR3nt: TGCGCCAGCTCCCCAGGCTCCACTAACTATGGCTACACCTTC
CDR3aa: CASSPGSTNYGYTF

abundance: once
v_gene: TRBV2
j_gene: TRBJ2-3
d_gene: TRBD2
len: 17
CDR3nt: TGTGCCAGCAGTGAAGCGCCGGGACTACCGGGGACAGATACGCAGTATTTT
CDR3aa: CASSEAPGLPGTDTQYF

abundance: few
v_gene: TRBV7-2
j_gene: TRBJ2-1
d_gene: TRBD1
len: 14
CDR3nt: TGTGCCAGCAGCTTGAGGGGGCTCTACAATGAGCAGTTCTTC
CDR3aa: CASSLRGLYNEQFF

abundance: NA
v_gene: TRBV2
j_gene: TRBJ1-2
d_gene: TRBD1
len: 14
CDR3nt: TGTGCCAGCAGCCCGGACAGGGGACGGGACGGCTACACCTTC
CDR3aa: CASSPDRGRDGYTF

abundance: NA
v_gene: TRBV10-3
j_gene: TRBJ1-2
d_gene: NA
len: 13
CDR3nt: TGTGCCATCAGTGAGCAGGGTTACGATGGCTACACCTTC
CDR3aa: CAISEQGYDGYTF

abundance: NA
v_gene: TRBV24-1
j_gene: TRBJ2-2
d_gene: NA
len: 15
CDR3nt: TGTGCCACCAGGGGAGTGGGCCCGAACACCGGGGAGCTGTTTTTT
CDR3aa: CATRGVGPNTGELFF

abundance: NA
v_gene: TRBV19
j_gene: TRBJ1-1
d_gene: NA
len: 15
CDR3nt: TGTGCCAGTAGTGCCGGACTTTCGGCGAACACTGAAGCTTTCTTT
CDR3aa: CASSAGLSANTEAFF

abundance: NA
v_gene: TRBV4-3
j_gene: TRBJ1-2
d_gene: NA
len: 11
CDR3nt: TGCGCCAGCAGCCAAGACATGGGCTACACCTTC
CDR3aa: CASSQDMGYTF

abundance: NA
v_gene: TRBV11-2
j_gene: TRBJ2-7
d_gene: TRBD2
len: 18
CDR3nt: TGTGCCAGCAGCTTATACCTCGGGGGGGGCGGGGTCCCCTACGAGCAGTACTTC
CDR3aa: CASSLYLGGGGVPYEQYF

abundance: NA
v_gene: TRBV30
j_gene: TRBJ1-5
d_gene: NA
len: 14
CDR3nt: TGTGCCTGGACCGCGAGGGCCCAAAATCAGCCCCAGCATTTT
CDR3aa: CAWTARAQNQPQHF

abundance: NA
v_gene: TRBV3-1/TRBV3-2
j_gene: TRBJ2-7
d_gene: TRBD2
len: 13
CDR3nt: TGTGCCAGCAGCCAAGTAACGGGGGGGGAGCAGTACTTC
CDR3aa: CASSQVTGGEQYF

abundance: NA
v_gene: TRBV19
j_gene: TRBJ1-2
d_gene: NA
len: 13
CDR3nt: TGTGCCAGTAGTATCCCAGGGGAAGATGGCTACACCTTC
CDR3aa: CASSIPGEDGYTF

abundance: NA
v_gene: TRBV7-9
j_gene: TRBJ1-4
d_gene: NA
len: 19
CDR3nt: TGTGCCAGCAGCTTAGCCGGTAGACAACCCCTTACAACTAATGAAAAACTGTTTTTT
CDR3aa: CASSLAGRQPLTTNEKLFF

abundance: NA
v_gene: TRBV7-8
j_gene: TRBJ1-4
d_gene: NA
len: 17
CDR3nt: TGTGCCAGCAGCTTAGGTGCGGGGGTAGTGTCTAATGAAAAACTGTTTTTT
CDR3aa: CASSLGAGVVSNEKLFF

abundance: NA
v_gene: TRBV9
j_gene: TRBJ2-7
d_gene: NA
len: 17
CDR3nt: TGTGCCAGCAGCGTAGCTTCTACAGGCTACGACCTACGAGCGCAGTACTTC
CDR3aa: CASSVASTGYDLRAQYF